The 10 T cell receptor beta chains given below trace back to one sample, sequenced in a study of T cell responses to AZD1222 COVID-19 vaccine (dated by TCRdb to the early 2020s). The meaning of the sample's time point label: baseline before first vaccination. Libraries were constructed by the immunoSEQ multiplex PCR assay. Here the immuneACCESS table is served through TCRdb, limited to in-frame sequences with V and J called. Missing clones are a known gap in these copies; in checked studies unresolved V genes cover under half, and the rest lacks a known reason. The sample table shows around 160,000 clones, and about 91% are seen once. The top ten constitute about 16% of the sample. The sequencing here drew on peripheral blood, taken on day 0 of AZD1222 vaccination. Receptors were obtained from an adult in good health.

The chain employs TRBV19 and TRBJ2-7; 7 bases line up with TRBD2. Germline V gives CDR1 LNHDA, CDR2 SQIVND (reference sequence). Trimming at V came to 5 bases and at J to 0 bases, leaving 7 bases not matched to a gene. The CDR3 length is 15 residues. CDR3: CASSSLPGGSYEQYF. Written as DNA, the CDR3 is TGTGCCAGTAGTTCCCTCCCGGGGGGCTCCTACGAGCAGTACTTC.

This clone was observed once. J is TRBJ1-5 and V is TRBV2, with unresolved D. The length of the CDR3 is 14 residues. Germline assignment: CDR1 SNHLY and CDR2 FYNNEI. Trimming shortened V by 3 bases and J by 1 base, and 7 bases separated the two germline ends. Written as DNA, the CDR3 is TGTGCCAGCAGTGACAGGCCGAGCAATCAGCCCCAGCATTTT. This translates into CASSDRPSNQPQHF.

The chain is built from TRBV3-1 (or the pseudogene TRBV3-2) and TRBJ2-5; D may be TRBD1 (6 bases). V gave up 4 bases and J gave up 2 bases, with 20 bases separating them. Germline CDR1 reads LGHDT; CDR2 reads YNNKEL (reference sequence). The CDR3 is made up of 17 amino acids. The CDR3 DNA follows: TGTGCCAGCAGCCGACTTAGAACACAGGGAAGACAAGAGACCCAGTACTTC. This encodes CASSRLRTQGRQETQYF.

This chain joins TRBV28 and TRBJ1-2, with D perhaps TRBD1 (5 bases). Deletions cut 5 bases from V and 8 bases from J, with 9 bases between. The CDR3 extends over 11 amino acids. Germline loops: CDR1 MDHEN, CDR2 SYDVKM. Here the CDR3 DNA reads TGTGCCAGCAGTCTCAACAGGGGCTACACCTTC. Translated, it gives CASSLNRGYTF.

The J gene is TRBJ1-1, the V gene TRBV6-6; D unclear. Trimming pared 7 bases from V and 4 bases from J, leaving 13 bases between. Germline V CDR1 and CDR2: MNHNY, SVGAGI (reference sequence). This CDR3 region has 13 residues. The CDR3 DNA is TGTGCCAGCACCACCCGGGGTCCCACTGAAGCTTTCTTT. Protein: CASTTRGPTEAFF.

The CDR3 DNA follows: TGTGCCAGCAGTTTGGGACAGCCCAATCAGCCCCAGCATTTT. It yields the protein CASSLGQPNQPQHF. V gene TRBV28 combines with J gene TRBJ1-5, with 7 bases lining up with TRBD1. The CDR3 has 14 residues. The germline gives CDR1 MDHEN, CDR2 SYDVKM. The ends lost 3 bases at V and 3 bases at J; junction bases unmatched: 2.

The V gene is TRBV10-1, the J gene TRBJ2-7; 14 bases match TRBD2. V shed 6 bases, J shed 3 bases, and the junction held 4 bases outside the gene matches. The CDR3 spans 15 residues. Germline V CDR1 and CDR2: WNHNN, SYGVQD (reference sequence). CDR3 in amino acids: CASSTGTSGGYEQYF. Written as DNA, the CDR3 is TGCGCCAGCAGCACCGGGACTAGCGGGGGCTACGAGCAGTACTTC.

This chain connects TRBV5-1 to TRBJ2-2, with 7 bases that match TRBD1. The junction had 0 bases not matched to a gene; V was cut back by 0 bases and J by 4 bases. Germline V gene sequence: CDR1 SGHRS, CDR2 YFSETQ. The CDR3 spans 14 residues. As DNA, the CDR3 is TGCGCCAGCAGCTTGGGACAGGGCACCGGGGAGCTGTTTTTT. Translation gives CASSLGQGTGELFF.

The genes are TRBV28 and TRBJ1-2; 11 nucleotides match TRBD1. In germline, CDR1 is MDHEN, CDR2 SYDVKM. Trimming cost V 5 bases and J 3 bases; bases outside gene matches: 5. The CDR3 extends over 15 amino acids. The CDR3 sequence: CASSRRDRGDYGYTF. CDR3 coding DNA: TGTGCCAGCAGTCGCCGGGACAGGGGGGACTATGGCTACACCTTC.

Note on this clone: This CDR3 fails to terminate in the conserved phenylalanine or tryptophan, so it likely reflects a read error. The CDR3 DNA follows: TGTGCCAGCAGTTACGCGGTTGGCGGTGAAAACTATGGCTACACCCTC. Translation gives CASSYAVGGENYGYTL. This chain joins TRBV6-5 and TRBJ1-2; D is unclear. Germline V lookup: CDR1 MNHEY, CDR2 SVGAGI. V lost 2 bases and J lost 2, with 15 bases in between. The length of the CDR3 is 16 residues.